The entry below describes one T cell receptor (beta chain). Authors' processing steps: Reference gene primers were amplified, and this amplification served to estimate nucleated cell counts. Libraries were prepared by immunoSEQ multiplex PCR; TCRdb keeps only in-frame clonotypes and omits some of them. That table furnishes V, J and clone size, whereas the DNA furnished D and trimming. The sample yields 220,000 or so clones, around four fifths seen once. V dropped 5 bases and J dropped 6; count of bases not matched to a gene: 5. Germline CDR1 is SEHNR and CDR2 is FQNEAQ (reference sequence). CDR3 length: 15 residues. This entry is derived from a study of blood T cell repertoires in COVID-19. Overall study context: Donors in the United States, Italy and Spain gave samples during acute or convalescent COVID-19. From T cells, B-cell-depleted T cells, or PBMCs came the material, which was cDNA or gDNA.

The chain links TRBV7-9 to TRBJ2-1, with 12 bases identical to TRBD2. The receptor was isolated from a woman aged 80 or older with COVID-19, enrolled during active disease. Sequenced material: peripheral blood. CDR3 residues: CASSRTSGAPNEQFF. The CDR3 coding sequence is TGTGCCAGCAGCCGGACTAGCGGGGCTCCCAATGAGCAGTTCTTC.